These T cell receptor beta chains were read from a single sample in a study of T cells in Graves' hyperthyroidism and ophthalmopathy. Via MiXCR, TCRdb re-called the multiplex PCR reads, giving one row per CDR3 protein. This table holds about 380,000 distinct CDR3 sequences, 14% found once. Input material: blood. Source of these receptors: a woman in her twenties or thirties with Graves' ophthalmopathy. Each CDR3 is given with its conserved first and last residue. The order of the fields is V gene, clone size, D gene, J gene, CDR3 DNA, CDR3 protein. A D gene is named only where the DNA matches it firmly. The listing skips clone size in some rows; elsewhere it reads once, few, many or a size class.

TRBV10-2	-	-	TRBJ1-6	TGCGCCAGCAGTGAGTCGACTCGATGGCACCACAGTTCACCCCTCCACTTT	CASSESTRWHHSSPLHF
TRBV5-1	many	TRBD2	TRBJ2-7	TGCGCCAGCAGCGACGTCCGGGGGGGGCGCTCCTACGAGCAGTACTTC	CASSDVRGGRSYEQYF
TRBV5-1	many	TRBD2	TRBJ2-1	TGCGCCAGCAGCTTGGAGATAGCGGGGGGGACCAATGAGCAGTTCTTC	CASSLEIAGGTNEQFF
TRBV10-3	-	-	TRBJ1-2	TGTGCCACCAACGCCCAGGGGACGCGGGGCTACACCTTC	CATNAQGTRGYTF
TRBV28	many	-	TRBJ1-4	TGTGCCAGCAGTCCCGGATCGGTTTCTAATGAAAAACTGTTTTTT	CASSPGSVSNEKLFF
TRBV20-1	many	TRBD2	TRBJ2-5	TGCAGTGCTAGAGATCTCCTAGCGGGGGGTCCCAGGGGAGAGACCCAGTACTTC	CSARDLLAGGPRGETQYF
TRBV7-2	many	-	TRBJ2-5	TGTGCCAGCAGCTTAGGGGGGAAACAAGAGACCCAGTACTTC	CASSLGGKQETQYF
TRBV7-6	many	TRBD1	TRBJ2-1	TGTGCCAGCAGCTTAGCGCACCGGGACAGGGCTTTCTTC	CASSLAHRDRAFF
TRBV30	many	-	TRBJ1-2	TGTGCCTGGAGTTTGGCTGGGGGGGATGGCTACACCTTC	CAWSLAGGDGYTF
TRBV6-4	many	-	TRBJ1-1	TGTGCCAGCAGTGTTAACTTGAACACTGAAGCTTTCTTT	CASSVNLNTEAFF
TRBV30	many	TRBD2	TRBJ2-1	TGTGCCTGGAGTGTACTTGCGGGGGGCCTCTCGTCCTACAATGAGCAGTTCTTC	CAWSVLAGGLSSYNEQFF
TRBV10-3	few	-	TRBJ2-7	TGTGCCATCAGTGTTGTAAGGGCCGGCAACGAGCAGTACTTC	CAISVVRAGNEQYF
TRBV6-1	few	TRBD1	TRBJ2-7	TGTGCCAGCAGTCCCGGGACAGTTCTTAGCTCCTACGAGCAGTACTTC	CASSPGTVLSSYEQYF
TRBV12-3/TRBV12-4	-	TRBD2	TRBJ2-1	TGTGCCAGCAGCCCGGGACTAGCGGGAGGGTCAGATTTCCTCAATGAGCAGTTCTTC	CASSPGLAGGSDFLNEQFF
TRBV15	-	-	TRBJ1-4	TGTGCCACCAGCAGCCCGACGGAACAGGGAGGTAATGAAAAACTGTTTTTT	CATSSPTEQGGNEKLFF
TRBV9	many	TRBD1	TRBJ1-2	TGTGCCAGCAGCGAGACGACAGGGTTGGGCTACACCTTC	CASSETTGLGYTF
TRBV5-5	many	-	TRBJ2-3	TGTGCCAGCAGCCTACCGGGACCCAACACAGATACGCAGTATTTT	CASSLPGPNTDTQYF
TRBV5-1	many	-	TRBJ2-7	TGCGCCAGCAGCTTGGAAGGGTTCTCCTACGAGCAGTACTTC	CASSLEGFSYEQYF
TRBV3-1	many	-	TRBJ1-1	TGTGCCAGCAGCCCAGGGATGAGCACTGAAGCTTTCTTT	CASSPGMSTEAFF
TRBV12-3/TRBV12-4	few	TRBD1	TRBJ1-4	TGTGCCAGCAGTCAGGCTCTGACAGGGATTTTTGAAAAACTGTTTTTT	CASSQALTGIFEKLFF
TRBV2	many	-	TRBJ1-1	TGTGCCAGCAGTCGGGACAAGAACACTGAAGCTTTCTTT	CASSRDKNTEAFF
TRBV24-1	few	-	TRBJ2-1	TGTGCCACCAGTGATTTGGGACCGGGACAGCAGACTAGGAATGCCTACAATGAGCAGTTCTTC	CATSDLGPGQQTRNAYNEQFF
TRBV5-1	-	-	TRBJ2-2	TGCGCCAGCAGCCCATACAGTCTGCACACCGGGGAGCTGTTTTTT	CASSPYSLHTGELFF
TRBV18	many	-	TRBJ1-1	TGTGCCAGCTCACCATCCAGGGGAGCGAAATATGAAGCTTTCTTT	CASSPSRGAKYEAFF
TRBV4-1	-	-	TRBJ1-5	TGCGCCAGCAGCCAAGAAGGCGCTTCATGGCCCCAGCATTTT	CASSQEGASWPQHF
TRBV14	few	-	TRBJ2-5	TGTGCCAGCAGCCATGGGGGAGTGGAGACCCAGTACTTC	CASSHGGVETQYF
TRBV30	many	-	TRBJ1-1	TGTGCCTGGAGGTTAGATAGTAACACTGAAGCTTTCTTT	CAWRLDSNTEAFF
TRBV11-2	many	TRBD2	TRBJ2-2	TGTGCCAGCAGCTTGGGACTAGCGTATGCCGGGGAGCTGTTTTTT	CASSLGLAYAGELFF